This T cell receptor beta chain was captured in a study of cytomegalovirus exposure and HLA in healthy donors. Note on this clone: Antigen unknown.

The CDR3 sequence is 16 residues long. Trimming stripped 2 bases from V and 3 bases from J, with 17 bases between. The germline V gene has CDR1 SNHLY and CDR2 FYNNEI. Data came from immunoSEQ multiplex PCR; TCRdb stores just in-frame clones and leaves some out. The table includes under 250,000 clones, over 80% detected once. The donors were part of the validation cohort, which consisted of under 150 subjects and was separate from the first cohort of about 720 subjects. Study-wide findings and caveats: Subsequent analysis revealed that first-cohort TCR clusters tended to co-occur in the approximately 120 validation repertoires.

Sequenced input: PBMCs. The TCR sequence derives from a young woman in good health and CMV-seronegative. The chain is built from TRBV2 and TRBJ2-7; D ambiguous. In DNA, the CDR3 is TGTGCCAGCAGTGAAATTCGTAGTGCTCCTAACTACGAGCAGTACTTC. Translating gives CASSEIRSAPNYEQYF.